Listed below are T cell receptor beta chains from one sample, sequenced in a study of T cell responses to AZD1222 COVID-19 vaccine. Method: immunoSEQ multiplex PCR; TCRdb's copy keeps in-frame clones and lacks some. The sample shows approximately 110,000 clones, around 96% of them seen only once. The sample consisted of peripheral blood, taken on day 0 of AZD1222 vaccination. These receptors were taken from an adult in good health. Both conserved end residues are trimmed from each CDR3. D genes are given only for firm matches.

J gene	D gene	V gene	CDR3 length	CDR3 protein
TRBJ2-1	NA	TRBV28	12	ATKYGGSYNEQF
TRBJ1-1	NA	TRBV6-1	13	ASSDRGGVIAEAF
TRBJ2-7	TRBD1	TRBV27	13	ASSTTTGTSYEQY
TRBJ1-1	NA	TRBV7-8	11	ASSFQGGTEAF
TRBJ1-6	NA	TRBV6-5	14	ASSYQGSSYNSPLH
TRBJ1-1	NA	TRBV4-3	14	ASSHRFVGVTTEAF
TRBJ2-3	NA	TRBV6-2/TRBV6-3	11	ASSFRGPDTQY
TRBJ1-1	NA	TRBV3-1/TRBV3-2	10	ASSPGGAEAF
TRBJ1-3	NA	TRBV5-1	14	ASRSSQGPSGNTIY
TRBJ1-2	NA	TRBV7-9	13	ASSKGVRTDYGYT
TRBJ1-5	NA	TRBV2	10	ASREINQPQH
TRBJ1-1	TRBD1	TRBV12-3/TRBV12-4	11	ASIQQGVGEAF
TRBJ1-1	NA	TRBV19	13	ASSISGRGNTEAF
TRBJ1-1	NA	TRBV10-3	11	AISGEGRTEAF
TRBJ2-3	TRBD2	TRBV28	12	ASGGLADTDTQY
TRBJ1-2	TRBD1	TRBV6-5	13	ASSSQGEALGGYT
TRBJ1-2	TRBD1	TRBV6-6	12	ASSYEGQGWGYT
TRBJ1-4	NA	TRBV10-1	12	ASSESEDREKLF
TRBJ2-6	NA	TRBV7-9	13	ASSFGVPGANVLT
TRBJ1-2	TRBD1	TRBV4-3	13	ASSQATGEGYGYT
TRBJ2-3	NA	TRBV5-1	13	ASSLGRDRGDTQY
TRBJ1-1	NA	TRBV11-2	11	ASSPDRDLEAF
TRBJ1-5	NA	TRBV18	13	ASATGQGSNQPQH
TRBJ2-7	TRBD1	TRBV6-5	13	ASSPNRDSTYEQY
TRBJ1-1	NA	TRBV6-5	12	ASSYGHSNREAF
TRBJ2-1	TRBD2	TRBV7-8	14	ASSFLNSGGYNEQF
TRBJ1-1	NA	TRBV6-2/TRBV6-3	12	ASSSHGRYTEAF
TRBJ1-5	NA	TRBV10-3	11	AISESAEEPQH
TRBJ2-2	TRBD2	TRBV28	15	ASSPPKRLAVSGELF